The present TCR beta chain was sequenced within a study of cytomegalovirus exposure and HLA in healthy donors. General study findings and limits: An ancestry cluster, one associated with Asian ancestry, reportedly showed fewer N-insertions than the approximately 670-donor mean in a later analysis. Presence/absence analyses treated sequencing depth as roughly uniform across donors.

Primers included in the PCR were 60 Vbeta and 13 Jbeta primers. In the original workflow: Approximately 11 million shared chains were among the approximately 80 million unique TCR beta chains that a later analysis counted. Profiling relied on immunoSEQ multiplex PCR, and the TCRdb table lists in-frame clones only, not all of them. The V and J calls and clone size come from that table; D and trimming were worked out from the DNA. Of around 150,000 clones listed, approximately 85% are singletons. Details on this clone: Its cognate antigen is unknown.

Germline V gives CDR1 KGHSH, CDR2 LQKENI. V lost 0 bases, J lost 0 bases, and 21 bases lay in between. The CDR3 is made up of 20 amino acids. The sequence derives from a young man in good health and CMV-seropositive. The sample was PBMCs. This chain connects TRBV18 to TRBJ1-5; perhaps TRBD1 as D (5 bases). The CDR3 protein is CASSPPLGGESRYSNQPQHF. CDR3 sequence (DNA): TGTGCCAGCTCACCACCCCTCGGGGGGGAGAGCCGTTATAGCAATCAGCCCCAGCATTTT.